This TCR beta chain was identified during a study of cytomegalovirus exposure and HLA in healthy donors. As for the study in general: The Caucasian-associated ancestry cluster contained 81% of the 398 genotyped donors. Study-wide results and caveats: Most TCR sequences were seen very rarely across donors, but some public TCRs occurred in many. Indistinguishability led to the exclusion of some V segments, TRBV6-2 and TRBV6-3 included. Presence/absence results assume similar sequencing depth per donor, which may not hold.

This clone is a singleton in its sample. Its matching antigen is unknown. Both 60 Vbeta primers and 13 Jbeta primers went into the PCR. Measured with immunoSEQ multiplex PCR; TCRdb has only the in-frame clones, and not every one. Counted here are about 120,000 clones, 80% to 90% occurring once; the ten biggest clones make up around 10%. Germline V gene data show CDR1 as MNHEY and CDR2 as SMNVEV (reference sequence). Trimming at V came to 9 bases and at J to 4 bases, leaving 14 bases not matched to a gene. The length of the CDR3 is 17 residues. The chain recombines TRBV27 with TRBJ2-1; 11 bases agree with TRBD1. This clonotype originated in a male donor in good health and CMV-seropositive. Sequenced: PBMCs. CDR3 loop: CASSKGGWDRGYNEQFF. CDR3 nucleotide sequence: TGTGCCAGTTCGAAAGGGGGGTGGGACAGGGGGTACAATGAGCAGTTCTTC.